Sequencing of this T cell receptor (beta chain) was carried out in a study of cytomegalovirus exposure and HLA in healthy donors. On the study more broadly: Around 200 million T cells yielded approximately 100 million unique TCR beta sequences, as an earlier analysis found. Within the Caucasian-associated ancestry cluster were roughly 82% of the approximately 400 genotyped donors. Findings of the study overall: Looking again later, the authors saw that most CMV-associated TCR beta chains seemed HLA-restricted.

PCR involved 60 Vbeta and 13 Jbeta primers. Profiled with immunoSEQ multiplex PCR; TCRdb holds only in-frame clones, not every one. Of about 110,000 clones in the sample, roughly 72% were seen once. V lost 2 bases to trimming and J lost 11 bases, with 16 bases between them. Germline loops: CDR1 GTSNPN, CDR2 SVGIG (reference sequence). This CDR3 spans 13 amino acids. Note on this clone: The antigen remains unidentified.

This clonotype was obtained from a young man in good health and CMV-seronegative. The chain has TRBV30 and TRBJ1-3; D unresolved. The sequenced material came from PBMCs. This CDR3 is CAWSTTPNGAIYF. Written as DNA, the CDR3 is TGTGCCTGGAGTACTACACCGAACGGGGCCATATATTTT.